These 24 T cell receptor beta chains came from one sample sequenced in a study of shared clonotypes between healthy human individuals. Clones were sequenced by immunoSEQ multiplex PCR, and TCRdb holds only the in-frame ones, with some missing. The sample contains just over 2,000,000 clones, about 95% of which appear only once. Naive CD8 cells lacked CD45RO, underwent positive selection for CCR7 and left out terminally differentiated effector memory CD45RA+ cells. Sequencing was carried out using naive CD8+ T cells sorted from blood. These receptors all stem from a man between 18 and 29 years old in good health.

The CDR3, as DNA: TGTGCCAGCATAGACGAGAACACCGGGGAGCTGTTTTTT. It codes for CASIDENTGELFF. V and J are TRBV19 and TRBJ2-2, with no clear D. V lost 9 bases and J 1 base, leaving 9 bases between the germline ends. The CDR3 is made up of 13 amino acids. Germline CDR1 reads LNHDA; CDR2 reads SQIVND (reference sequence). Full variable domain (outside the CDR3, taken from reference TRBV19 and TRBJ2-2): DGGITQSPKYLFRKEGQNVTLSCEQNLNHDAMYWYRQDPGQGLRLIYYSQIVNDFQKGDIAEGYSVSREKKESFPLTVTSAQKNPTAFYLCASIDENTGELFFGEGSRLTVL.

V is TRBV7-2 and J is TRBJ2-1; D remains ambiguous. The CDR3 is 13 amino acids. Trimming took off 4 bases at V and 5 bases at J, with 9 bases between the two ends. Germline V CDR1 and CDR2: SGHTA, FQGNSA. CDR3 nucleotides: TGTGCCAGCAGCTACTCTATGAACAATGAGCAGTTCTTC. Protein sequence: CASSYSMNNEQFF.

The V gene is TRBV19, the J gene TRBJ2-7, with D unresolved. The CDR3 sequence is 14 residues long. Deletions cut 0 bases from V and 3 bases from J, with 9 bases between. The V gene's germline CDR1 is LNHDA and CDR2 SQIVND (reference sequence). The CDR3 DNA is TGTGCCAGTAGTATAGACATAGGGAACTACGAGCAGTACTTC. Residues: CASSIDIGNYEQYF.

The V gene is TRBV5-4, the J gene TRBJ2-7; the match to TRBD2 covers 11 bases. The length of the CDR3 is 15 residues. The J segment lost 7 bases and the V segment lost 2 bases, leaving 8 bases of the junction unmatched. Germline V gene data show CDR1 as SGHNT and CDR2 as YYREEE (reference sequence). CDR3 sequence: CASSFSGGADFEQYF. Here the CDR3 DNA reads TGTGCCAGCAGCTTTAGCGGGGGGGCCGATTTTGAGCAGTACTTC.

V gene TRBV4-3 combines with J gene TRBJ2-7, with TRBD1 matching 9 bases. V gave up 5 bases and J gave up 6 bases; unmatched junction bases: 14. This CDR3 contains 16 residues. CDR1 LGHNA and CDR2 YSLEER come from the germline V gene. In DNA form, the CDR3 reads TGCGCCAGCAGCGCAAGGGACAGGGAATTTTTTGCCGAGCAGTACTTC. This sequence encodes CASSARDREFFAEQYF.

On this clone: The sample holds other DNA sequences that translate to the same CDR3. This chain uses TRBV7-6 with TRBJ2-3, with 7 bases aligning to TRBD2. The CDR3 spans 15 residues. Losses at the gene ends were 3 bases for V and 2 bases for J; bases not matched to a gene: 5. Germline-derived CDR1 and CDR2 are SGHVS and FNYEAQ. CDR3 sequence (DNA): TGTGCCAGCAGCTTGTCGGGGGGTGTCACAGATACGCAGTATTTT. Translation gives CASSLSGGVTDTQYF. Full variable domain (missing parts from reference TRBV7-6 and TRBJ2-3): GAGVSQSPRYKVTKRGQDVALRCDPISGHVSLYWYRQALGQGPEFLTYFNYEAQQDKSGLPNDRFSAERPEGSISTLTIQRTEQRDSAMYRCASSLSGGVTDTQYFGPGTRLTVL.

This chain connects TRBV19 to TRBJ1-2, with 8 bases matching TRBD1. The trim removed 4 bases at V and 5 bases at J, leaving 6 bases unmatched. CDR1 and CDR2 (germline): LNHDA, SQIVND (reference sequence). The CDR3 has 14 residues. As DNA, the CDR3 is TGTGCCAGTAGTACTACGACAGGGGAGTATGGCTACACCTTC. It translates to CASSTTTGEYGYTF.

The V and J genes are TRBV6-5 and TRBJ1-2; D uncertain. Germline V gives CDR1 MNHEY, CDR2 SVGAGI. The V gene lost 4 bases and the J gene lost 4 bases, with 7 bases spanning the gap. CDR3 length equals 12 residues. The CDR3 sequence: CASSFDIYGYTF. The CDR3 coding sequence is TGTGCCAGCAGTTTCGACATCTATGGCTACACCTTC.

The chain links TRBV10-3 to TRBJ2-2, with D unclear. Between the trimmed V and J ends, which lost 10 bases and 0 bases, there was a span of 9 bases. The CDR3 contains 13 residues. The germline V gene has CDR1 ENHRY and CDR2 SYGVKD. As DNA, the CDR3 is TGTGCCACTCTCGACCCGAACACCGGGGAGCTGTTTTTT. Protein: CATLDPNTGELFF.

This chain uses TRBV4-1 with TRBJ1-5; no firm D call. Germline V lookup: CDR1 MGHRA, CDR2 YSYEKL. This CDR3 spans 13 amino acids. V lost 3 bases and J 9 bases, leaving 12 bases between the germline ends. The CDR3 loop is CASSQADDGPQHF. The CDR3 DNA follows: TGCGCCAGCAGCCAGGCCGATGATGGGCCCCAGCATTTT.

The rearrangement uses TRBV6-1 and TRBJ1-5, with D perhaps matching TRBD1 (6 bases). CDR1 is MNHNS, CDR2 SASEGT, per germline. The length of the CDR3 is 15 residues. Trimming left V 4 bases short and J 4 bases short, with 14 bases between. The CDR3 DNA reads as TGTGCCAGCAGTGGGGGCAGGGGCGATAATCAGCCCCAGCATTTT. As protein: CASSGGRGDNQPQHF.

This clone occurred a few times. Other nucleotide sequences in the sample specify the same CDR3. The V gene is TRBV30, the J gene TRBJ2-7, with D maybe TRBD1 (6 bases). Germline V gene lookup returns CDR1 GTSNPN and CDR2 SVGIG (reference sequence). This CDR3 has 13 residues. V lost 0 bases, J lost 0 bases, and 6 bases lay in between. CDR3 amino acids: CAWSVGGSYEQYF. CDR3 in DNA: TGTGCCTGGAGTGTAGGGGGCTCCTACGAGCAGTACTTC.

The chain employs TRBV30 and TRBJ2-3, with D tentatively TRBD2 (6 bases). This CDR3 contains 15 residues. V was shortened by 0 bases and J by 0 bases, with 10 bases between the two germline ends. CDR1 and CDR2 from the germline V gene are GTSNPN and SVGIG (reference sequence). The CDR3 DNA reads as TGTGCCTGGAGTGTAGAGGGACTTAGCACAGATACGCAGTATTTT. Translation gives CAWSVEGLSTDTQYF.

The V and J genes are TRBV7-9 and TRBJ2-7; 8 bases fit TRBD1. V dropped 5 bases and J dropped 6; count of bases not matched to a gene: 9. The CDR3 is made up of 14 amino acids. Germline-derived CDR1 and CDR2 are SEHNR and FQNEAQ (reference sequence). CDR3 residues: CASSLLGTGGEQYF. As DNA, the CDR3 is TGTGCCAGCAGCCTCCTCGGGACAGGTGGCGAGCAGTACTTC. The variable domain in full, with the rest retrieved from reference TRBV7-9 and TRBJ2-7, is DTGVSQNPRHKITKRGQNVTFRCDPISEHNRLYWYRQTLGQGPEFLTYFQNEAQLEKSRLLSDRFSAERPKGSFSTLEIQRTEQGDSAMYLCASSLLGTGGEQYFGPGTRLTVT.

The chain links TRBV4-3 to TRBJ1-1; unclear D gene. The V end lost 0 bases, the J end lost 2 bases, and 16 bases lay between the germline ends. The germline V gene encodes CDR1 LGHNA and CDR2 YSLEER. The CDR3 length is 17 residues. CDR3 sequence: CASSQEVFWQINTEAFF. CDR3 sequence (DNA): TGCGCCAGCAGCCAAGAAGTCTTTTGGCAGATAAACACTGAAGCTTTCTTT.

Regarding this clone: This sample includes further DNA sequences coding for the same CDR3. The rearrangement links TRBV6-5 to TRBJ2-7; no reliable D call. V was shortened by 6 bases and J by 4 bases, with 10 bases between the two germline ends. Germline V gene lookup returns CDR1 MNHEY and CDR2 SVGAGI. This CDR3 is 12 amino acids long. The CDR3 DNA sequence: TGTGCCAGCAGCCCCACGGGTTACGAGCAGTACTTC. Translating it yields CASSPTGYEQYF.

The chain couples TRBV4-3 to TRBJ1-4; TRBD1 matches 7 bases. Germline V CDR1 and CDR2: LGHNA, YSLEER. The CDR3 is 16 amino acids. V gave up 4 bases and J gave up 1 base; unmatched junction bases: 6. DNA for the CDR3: TGCGCCAGCAGCCTCGGCCAGGGGGGAACTAATGAAAAACTGTTTTTT. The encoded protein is CASSLGQGGTNEKLFF.

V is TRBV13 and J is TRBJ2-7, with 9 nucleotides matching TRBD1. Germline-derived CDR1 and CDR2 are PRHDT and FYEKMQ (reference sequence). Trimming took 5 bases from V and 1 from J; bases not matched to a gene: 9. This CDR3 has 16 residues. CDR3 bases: TGTGCCAGCAGCGCACAGGGGGCAGGTGGGTCCTACGAGCAGTACTTC. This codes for CASSAQGAGGSYEQYF. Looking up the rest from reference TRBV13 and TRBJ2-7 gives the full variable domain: AAGVIQSPRHLIKEKRETATLKCYPIPRHDTVYWYQQGPGQDPQFLISFYEKMQSDKGSIPDRFSAQQFSDYHSELNMSSLELGDSALYFCASSAQGAGGSYEQYFGPGTRLTVT.

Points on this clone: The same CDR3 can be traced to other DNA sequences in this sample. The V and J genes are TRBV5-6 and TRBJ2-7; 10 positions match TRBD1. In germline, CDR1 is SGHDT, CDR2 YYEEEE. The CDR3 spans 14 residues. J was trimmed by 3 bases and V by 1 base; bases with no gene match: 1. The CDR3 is CASSLWDRGYEQYF. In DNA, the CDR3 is TGTGCCAGCAGCTTGTGGGACAGGGGCTACGAGCAGTACTTC.

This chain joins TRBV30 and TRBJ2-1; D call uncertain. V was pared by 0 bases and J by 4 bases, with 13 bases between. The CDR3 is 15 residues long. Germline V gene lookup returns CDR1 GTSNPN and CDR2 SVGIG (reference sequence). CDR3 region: CAWSVPPLGYNEQFF. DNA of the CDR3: TGTGCCTGGAGTGTACCCCCGCTAGGGTACAATGAGCAGTTCTTC.

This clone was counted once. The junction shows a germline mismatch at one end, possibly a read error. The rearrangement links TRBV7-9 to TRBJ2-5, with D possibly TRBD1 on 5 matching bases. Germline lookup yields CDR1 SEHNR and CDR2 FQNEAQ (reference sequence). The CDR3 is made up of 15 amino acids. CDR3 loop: CASSIAPGLGETQYF. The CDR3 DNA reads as TGTGCCAGCAGCATAGCCCCAGGGCTAGGGGAGACCCAGTACTTC. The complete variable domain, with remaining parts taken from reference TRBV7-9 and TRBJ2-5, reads DTGVSQNPRHKITKRGQNVTFRCDPISEHNRLYWYRQTLGQGPEFLTYFQNEAQLEKSRLLSDRFSAERPKGSFSTLEIQRTEQGDSAMYLCASSIAPGLGETQYFGPGTRLLVL.

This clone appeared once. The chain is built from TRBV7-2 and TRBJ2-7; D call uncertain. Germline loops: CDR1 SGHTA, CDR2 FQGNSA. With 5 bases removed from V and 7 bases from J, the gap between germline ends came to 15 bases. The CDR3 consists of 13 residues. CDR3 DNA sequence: TGTGCCAGCAGCCCCGAGCACTGGGGAGAGCAGTACTTC. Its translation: CASSPEHWGEQYF.

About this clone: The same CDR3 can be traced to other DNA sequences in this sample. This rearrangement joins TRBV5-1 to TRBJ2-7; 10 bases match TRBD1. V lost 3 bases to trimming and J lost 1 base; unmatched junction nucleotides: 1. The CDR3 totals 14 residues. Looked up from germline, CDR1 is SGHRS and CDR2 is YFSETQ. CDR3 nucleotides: TGCGCCAGCAGCTGGGACAGGGGATCCTACGAGCAGTACTTC. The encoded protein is CASSWDRGSYEQYF.

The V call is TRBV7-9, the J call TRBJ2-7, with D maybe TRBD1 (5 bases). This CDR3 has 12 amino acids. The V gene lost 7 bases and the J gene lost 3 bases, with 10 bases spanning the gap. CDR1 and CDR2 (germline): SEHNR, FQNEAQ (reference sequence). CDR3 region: CASKGAHYEQYF. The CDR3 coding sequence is TGTGCCAGCAAAGGGGCACACTACGAGCAGTACTTC. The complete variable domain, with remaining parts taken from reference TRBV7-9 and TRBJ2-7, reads DTGVSQNPRHKITKRGQNVTFRCDPISEHNRLYWYRQTLGQGPEFLTYFQNEAQLEKSRLLSDRFSAERPKGSFSTLEIQRTEQGDSAMYLCASKGAHYEQYFGPGTRLTVT.